The 12 T cell receptor beta chains given below trace back to one sample, sequenced in a study of cytomegalovirus exposure and HLA in healthy donors. The primer mix had 60 Vbeta and 13 Jbeta primers. Method: immunoSEQ multiplex PCR; TCRdb's copy keeps in-frame clones and lacks some. The sample holds about 130,000 clones, approximately 85% seen once. Sequencing was carried out using PBMCs. These receptors came from a boy aged 5-17 years in good health and CMV-seronegative.

This clone was seen only once. The V and J genes are TRBV5-1 and TRBJ1-5; the match to TRBD1 covers 7 bases. J gave up 3 bases and V 0 bases, and 3 bases lay outside the gene matches. The CDR3 length is 15 residues. CDR1 and CDR2 (germline): SGHRS, YFSETQ. CDR3 loop: CASSLGQGVNQPQHF. CDR3 bases: TGCGCCAGCAGCTTGGGACAGGGAGTCAATCAGCCCCAGCATTTT.

The chain has TRBV9 and TRBJ1-3; D call uncertain. Germline CDR1 is SGDLS and CDR2 is YYNGEE. The CDR3 runs to 15 residues. Deletions cut 2 bases from V and 0 bases from J, with 9 bases between. The DNA of the CDR3 is TGTGCCAGCAGCGTTCGGAGTAGCTCTGGAAACACCATATATTTT. This sequence encodes CASSVRSSSGNTIYF.

The rearrangement links TRBV12-5 to TRBJ1-6; D possibly corresponds to TRBD1 (5 bases). Germline V CDR1 and CDR2: LGHNT, FRNRAP. Between the trimmed V and J ends, which lost 2 bases and 3 bases, there was a span of 14 bases. The CDR3 has 17 residues. In nucleotides, the CDR3 is TGTGCTAGTGGTTTGTCTAGCGGGACCGTCTATAATTCACCCCTCCACTTT. Amino acid sequence: CASGLSSGTVYNSPLHF.

This chain connects TRBV14 to TRBJ1-1; D may be TRBD1 (6 bases). The germline V and J ends were trimmed by 1 base and 4 bases, with 13 bases remaining between them. Germline assignment: CDR1 SGHDN and CDR2 FVKESK. The CDR3 has 15 amino acids. The CDR3 DNA follows: TGTGCCAGCAGCCAAGTGTCTTACAGGGCCACTGAAGCTTTCTTT. This codes for CASSQVSYRATEAFF.

The rearrangement joins TRBV30 to TRBJ1-1; no firm D call. This CDR3 is 15 amino acids long. V lost 3 bases and J 0 bases, leaving 14 bases between the germline ends. Per germline, CDR1 GTSNPN and CDR2 SVGIG (reference sequence). CDR3 protein: CAWRPPRGLNTEAFF. CDR3 DNA sequence: TGTGCCTGGAGACCCCCTCGGGGATTGAACACTGAAGCTTTCTTT.

The chain employs TRBV6-4 and TRBJ2-1, with D perhaps TRBD1 (6 bases). CDR3 length: 15 amino acids. With 0 bases removed from V and 4 bases from J, the gap between germline ends came to 10 bases. Germline-derived CDR1 and CDR2 are MRHNA and SNTAGT. The chain's CDR3 is CASSDSGAQYNEQFF. The CDR3 DNA reads TGTGCCAGCAGTGACTCGGGGGCCCAATACAATGAGCAGTTCTTC.

This rearrangement joins TRBV5-6 to TRBJ2-5; D is undetermined. The CDR3 extends over 12 amino acids. Per the germline V gene, CDR1 is SGHDT and CDR2 is YYEEEE. V was trimmed by 6 bases and J by 5 bases, leaving 11 bases between them. This chain's CDR3 is CASMRDTETQYF. The DNA of the CDR3 is TGTGCCAGCATGCGCGACACGGAGACCCAGTACTTC. The full variable domain, in which reference TRBV5-6 and TRBJ2-5 provide the parts outside the CDR3, is DAGVTQSPTHLIKTRGQQVTLRCSPKSGHDTVSWYQQALGQGPQFIFQYYEEEERQRGNFPDRFSGHQFPNYSSELNVNALLLGDSALYLCASMRDTETQYFGPGTRLLVL.

This clone was found once. This rearrangement joins TRBV6-1 to TRBJ2-7; D is ambiguous. There are 14 residues in the CDR3. Germline-derived CDR1 and CDR2 are MNHNS and SASEGT. The germline V and J ends were trimmed by 7 bases and 3 bases, with 16 bases remaining between them. The CDR3 spells CASTPGDILYEQYF. CDR3 coding DNA: TGTGCCAGCACCCCAGGCGACATTCTCTACGAGCAGTACTTC.

This clone was observed once. V usage is TRBV16 and J usage is TRBJ1-1, with D possibly matching TRBD1 (5 bases). V lost 5 bases and J lost 1, with 11 bases in between. In germline, CDR1 is KGHSY, CDR2 FQNENV. The CDR3 is 14 residues long. CDR3: CASSKLQENTEAFF. The DNA of the CDR3 is TGTGCCAGCAGCAAACTACAGGAGAACACTGAAGCTTTCTTT.

The chain uses TRBV2 and TRBJ2-1, with TRBD2 identical over 14 bases. The ends lost 6 bases at V and 9 bases at J; junction bases unmatched: 4. CDR1 is SNHLY, CDR2 FYNNEI, per germline. The CDR3 has 14 residues. The CDR3 loop reads CASSRTSGRSEQFF. Written as DNA, the CDR3 is TGTGCCAGCAGCCGGACTAGCGGGAGGAGTGAGCAGTTCTTC.

DNA of the CDR3: TGTGCCAGCTCCCCGAGGACAGGGGAACAGTTAAACACTGAAGCTTTCTTT. Its translation is CASSPRTGEQLNTEAFF. The chain combines TRBV18 with TRBJ1-1, with 9 bases lining up with TRBD1. Germline trimming cut 6 bases from V and 2 bases from J; bases unmatched to any gene: 13. This CDR3 contains 17 residues. Per the germline V gene, CDR1 is KGHSH and CDR2 is LQKENI.

V and J are TRBV2 and TRBJ1-1; D ambiguous. Germline CDR1 SNHLY, CDR2 FYNNEI. This CDR3 region has 14 residues. Trimming stripped 6 bases from V and 4 bases from J, with 15 bases between. CDR3 coding DNA: TGTGCCAGCAGCCAGTCCGGGGTGCGCACTGAAGCTTTCTTT. This encodes CASSQSGVRTEAFF.